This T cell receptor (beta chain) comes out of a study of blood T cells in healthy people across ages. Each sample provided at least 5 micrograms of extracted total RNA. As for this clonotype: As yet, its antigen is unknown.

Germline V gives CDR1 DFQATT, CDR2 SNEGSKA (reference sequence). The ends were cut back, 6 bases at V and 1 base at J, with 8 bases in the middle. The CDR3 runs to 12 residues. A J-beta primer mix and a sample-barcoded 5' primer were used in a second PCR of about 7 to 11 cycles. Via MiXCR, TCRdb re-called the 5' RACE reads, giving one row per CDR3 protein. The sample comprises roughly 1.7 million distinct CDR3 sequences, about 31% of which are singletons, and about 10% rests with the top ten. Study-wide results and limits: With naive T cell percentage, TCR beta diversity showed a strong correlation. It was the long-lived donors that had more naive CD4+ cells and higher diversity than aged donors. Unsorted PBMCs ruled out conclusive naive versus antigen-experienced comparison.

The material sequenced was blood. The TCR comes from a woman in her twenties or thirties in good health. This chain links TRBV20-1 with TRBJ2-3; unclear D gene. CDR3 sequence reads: CSAQQGTDTQYF. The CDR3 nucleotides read TGCAGTGCACAACAAGGCACAGATACGCAGTATTTT.